Below, one T cell receptor (beta chain) is given with its context. This receptor's antigen is unknown. One base away there is no much larger clone; base qualities are not given. Relative to germline, V is missing 2 bases and J is missing 2 bases, with 3 bases of the junction outside any gene match. CDR3 length: 15 amino acids, cysteine to phenylalanine. The read is trimmed to its CDR3 DNA, 45 bases read in frame from base 1. Per the germline V gene, MNHEY is the CDR1 and SVGEGT is the CDR2. This sample was taken from a study of T cell responses to AZD1222 COVID-19 vaccine (dated by TCRdb to 2020 to 2023). Some background on the complete study: AZD1222 recipients whose second dose came at about 4 weeks and those whose second dose came at about 12 weeks were combined into one group, since spike-specific TCR depth and breadth did not differ between the two schedules. Trial participants were enrolled into age subgroups of 18-55, 56-69 and 70-plus years, which contained about 150, 27 and 61 TCR-sequenced participants, respectively. A total of approximately 230 trial participants underwent TCR sequencing, of whom some 210 received two doses of AZD1222 and some 26 received two doses of the MenACWY control vaccine.

Overall results and qualifications from the work: Participants were mostly white British, with more females than males. The authors suggested clonal diversity may have been underestimated. In the small 56-69-year group, the increase in depth fell short of significance, most likely because of low power. Conclusions about previously exposed vaccinees are limited, since just five to seven AZD1222 recipients were seropositive for SARS-CoV-2 at baseline. Because no samples from the day 14 peak response were available, repertoires could be characterized only after the peak T cell response. Spike-specific TCR breadth and depth rose significantly after two AZD1222 doses compared with day 0 and with MenACWY recipients. Nearly half of unique spike-specific TCRs reportedly recognized epitopes outside regions mutated in the B.1.351 and B.1.1.7 variants. CD4 TCRs associated with the vaccine covered the entire spike protein, and the dominant responses were in regions 160-218 and 743-854.

What this sample's time point label stands for: baseline before first vaccination. Vaccinee samples came from UK trials COV001 and COV002, including a single-blind randomized controlled phase 2/3 trial of AZD1222 (ChAdOx1 nCoV-19) in healthy adults. Trial participant PBMC samples were collected at day 0 and day 28 after the second dose for TCRbeta chain sequencing. The CDR3 regions of human TCRbeta chains were analyzed by immunosequencing. Per the authors' processing: Repertoire TCRs were checked for matches against a reference library of SARS-CoV-2-specific TCRs that had been generated using the MIRA antigen-specificity platform. Breadth was defined as the fraction of unique TCRs that were SARS-CoV-2-associated, and depth was defined as the fraction of total T cells that were SARS-CoV-2-associated. Using the MIRA data, each spike-specific TCR was mapped to the spike region that the TCR reacts to and placed in a CD4 or CD8 class. Log10-transformed breadth and depth values were compared by one-way ANOVA with Sidak's multiple comparisons tests. TCRdb's version of the immuneACCESS table is confined to in-frame rearrangements and falls short of the full clone set. An unresolved V gene accounts for under half of the shortfall where checked; the remainder is of unknown origin. V, J and clone size are those of that table, while D and trimming were read from the DNA. The sample data list 90,000 to 120,000 clones, and 75% to 90% of these were observed just once. The ten largest clones represent 3.5% to 4.5% of the sample.

The TCR sequence derives from an adult in good health. The sequenced sample was peripheral blood, obtained on day 0 of AZD1222 vaccination. The rearranged segments are TRBV6-2 or TRBV6-3 and TRBJ2-7, with TRBD2 matching 10 junction bases. The CDR3 has the sequence CASSYGTSVAYEQYF. Read as DNA, the sequence is TGTGCCAGCAGTTACGGGACTAGCGTAGCCTACGAGCAGTACTTC.